The clone carrying this T cell receptor (beta chain) was picked up one time. The CDR3 length is 17 residues. Germline lookup yields CDR1 SEHNR and CDR2 FQNEAQ (reference sequence). V was clipped by 4 bases and J by 2 bases, with 18 bases between them. This specimen comes from a study of blood T cell repertoires in COVID-19. TCRdb's table, derived via immunoSEQ multiplex PCR, lists solely in-frame clones and lacks some. The table has around 360,000 clones, about 87% seen once. This TCR was sampled from a woman under 40 with COVID-19, enrolled during active disease. The chain recombines TRBV7-9 with TRBJ2-1; TRBD2 might be the D (6 bases). Material for sequencing was peripheral blood. In DNA form, the CDR3 reads TGTGCCAGCAGCTCACCCTCGGCGGGAAGGACCTACAATGAGCAGTTCTTC. It specifies CASSSPSAGRTYNEQFF.